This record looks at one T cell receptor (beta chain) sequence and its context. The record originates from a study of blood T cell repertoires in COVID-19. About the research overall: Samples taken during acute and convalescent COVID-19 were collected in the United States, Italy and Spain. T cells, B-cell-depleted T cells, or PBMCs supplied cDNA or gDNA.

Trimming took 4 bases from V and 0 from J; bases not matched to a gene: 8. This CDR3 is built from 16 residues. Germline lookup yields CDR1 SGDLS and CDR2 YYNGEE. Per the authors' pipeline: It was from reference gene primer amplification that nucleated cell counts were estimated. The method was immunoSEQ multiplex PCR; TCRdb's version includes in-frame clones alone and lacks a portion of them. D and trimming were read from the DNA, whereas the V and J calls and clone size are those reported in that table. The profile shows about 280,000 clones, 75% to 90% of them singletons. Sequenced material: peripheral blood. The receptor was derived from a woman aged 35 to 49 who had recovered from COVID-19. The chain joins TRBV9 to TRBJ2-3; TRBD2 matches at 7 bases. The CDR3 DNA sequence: TGTGCCAGCAGCCCAACGGGGGGACCTAGCACAGATACGCAGTATTTT. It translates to CASSPTGGPSTDTQYF.